The entry below gives a single T cell receptor beta chain sequence along with its context. What it binds is unknown. Building the TCR beta libraries relied on iRepertoire HTBI primers, and CDR3 regions underwent Arm-PCR. MiXCR, applied by TCRdb to the multiplex PCR reads, yields one record per CDR3 protein. The data hold a few hundred thousand distinct CDR3 sequences, with roughly 15% observed a single time. This sample is part of a study of regulatory T cells in long-lasting Graves disease. Study results and limitations: Those with persistent Graves' had less TCR diversity than newly diagnosed patients.

Sample time point: newly diagnosed GD, antithyroid drugs for less than 3 months. Construction of the TCR library relied on RNA isolated from PBMCs. Trimming took 6 bases from V and 3 from J, leaving 24 bases between them. The V gene's germline CDR1 is LNHDA and CDR2 SQIVND (reference sequence). This CDR3 is built from 18 residues. These data were also filed under a second study, of T cells in Graves' hyperthyroidism and ophthalmopathy. That paper states: Hyperthyroidism was newly diagnosed in patients aged 18 to 65 (duration under 2 months). Each diagnosis drew on symptoms, thyroxine, TRAb, thyroid ultrasound and orbital computed tomography findings. HTBI primers were the set used in a first-round RT-PCR of the TCR CDR3.

The material was peripheral blood mononuclear cells (PBMCs), obtained at new diagnosis, from a patient treated with antithyroid drugs. This chain joins TRBV19 and TRBJ2-1; maybe TRBD2 (7 bases). The receptor comes from a woman aged 45-59 years with Graves disease. CDR3 sequence: CASSSKGGRLAIYNEQFF. In nucleotides, the CDR3 is TGTGCCAGTAGCTCCAAGGGGGGGAGACTAGCCATCTACAATGAGCAGTTCTTC.